These 5 T cell receptor beta chains originate from one sample sequenced in a study of vaccination effects on CD4 cells after COVID-19. Assay: immunoSEQ multiplex PCR; the TCRdb copy retains only in-frame clones and omits some. The sample contains 65,000 to 70,000 clones, less than 80% of which appear only once. These receptors are not linked to any known antigen. Pools of viral peptides were used by the ViraFEST assay to expand antigen-specific CD4+ T cells ahead of sequencing. CD4+ T cell isolation took place after approximately 11 days of culture. It was two doses of either the BNT162b2 or mRNA-1273 vaccine that participants received. Material: CD4+ T cells from PBMCs cultured with HCoV-OC43 spike peptides, obtained after COVID-19 vaccination. The subset denotes: HCoV-OC43 spike overlapping peptide pool stimulation. The receptors shown here come from a human donor who received a COVID-19 vaccine.

The V call is TRBV19, the J call TRBJ1-1; TRBD1 agrees at 8 bases. J gave up 4 bases and V 1 base, and 2 bases lay outside the gene matches. CDR3 size: 14 residues. Germline V CDR1 and CDR2: LNHDA, SQIVND (reference sequence). The CDR3 spells CASSIAGGVTEAFF. Here the CDR3 DNA reads TGTGCCAGTAGTATAGCAGGGGGCGTCACTGAAGCTTTCTTT.

V usage is TRBV15 and J usage is TRBJ1-5, with D unclear. The germline V gene encodes CDR1 LNHNV and CDR2 YYDKDF (reference sequence). Trimming cost V 1 base and J 14 bases, with 18 bases left between them. CDR3 length: 14 amino acids. This CDR3 reads CATSRGGDTSGEHF. CDR3 in DNA: TGTGCCACCAGCAGAGGAGGAGACACCTCCGGTGAGCATTTT. Full variable domain (rest looked up from reference TRBV15 and TRBJ1-5): DAMVIQNPRYQVTQFGKPVTLSCSQTLNHNVMYWYQQKSSQAPKLLFHYYDKDFNNEADTPDNFQSRRPNTSFCFLDIRSPGLGDTAMYLCATSRGGDTSGEHFGDGTRLSIL.

The chain joins TRBV9 to TRBJ1-5; possibly TRBD1 for D (6 bases). CDR1 and CDR2 from the germline V gene are SGDLS and YYNGEE. Trimming removed 4 bases at V and 4 bases at J, with 9 bases between. CDR3 size: 13 residues. The CDR3 DNA sequence: TGTGCCAGCAGCTTACAGGGTAATCAGCCCCAGCATTTT. Protein sequence: CASSLQGNQPQHF.

This clone was seen a single time. This sequence joins TRBV9 and TRBJ2-1; TRBD2 might be the D (6 bases). The CDR3 consists of 16 residues. Between the trimmed V and J ends, which lost 4 bases and 0 bases, there was a span of 14 bases. Germline V gene data show CDR1 as SGDLS and CDR2 as YYNGEE. The CDR3 bases are TGTGCCAGCAGCAAAAGGAAGACTAGCTCCTACAATGAGCAGTTCTTC. Residues: CASSKRKTSSYNEQFF.

The J gene is TRBJ1-1, the V gene TRBV18, with a tentative D call TRBD1 (5 bases). The germline V gene has CDR1 KGHSH and CDR2 LQKENI. V lost 3 bases to trimming and J lost 5 bases, with 7 bases between them. CDR3 length: 12 amino acids. CDR3 loop: CASSPGVTEAFF. In DNA, the CDR3 is TGTGCCAGCTCACCGGGGGTAACTGAAGCTTTCTTT.